Shown below are 13 T cell receptor beta chains from a single sample sequenced in a study of T cell repertoires in cytomegalovirus infection. Each CDR3 protein is one row after TCRdb ran MiXCR on the reads. The table shows 200,000 to 300,000 distinct CDR3 sequences, with roughly 10% occurring only once. Sequenced sample: PBMCs. Source of these receptors: a human donor in good health (CMV status not recorded). Some clones in this sample may be carry-over from other donors' samples.

This clonotype has ten or more counts. The rearrangement uses TRBV7-2 and TRBJ2-7; D not resolved. Trimming removed 1 base from V and 2 bases from J, with 9 bases in between. The CDR3 covers 14 residues. Germline lookup yields CDR1 SGHTA and CDR2 FQGNSA. CDR3 sequence (DNA): TGTGCCAGCAGCTTAGGGTTCAGACCCTACGAGCAGTACTTC. Protein sequence: CASSLGFRPYEQYF.

CDR3 sequence reads: CASSKGTSGTSYEQYF. In DNA form, the CDR3 reads TGTGCCAGCAGTAAGGGGACTAGCGGGACCTCCTACGAGCAGTACTTC. V usage is TRBV6-2 or TRBV6-3 and J usage is TRBJ2-7, with 13 bases that match TRBD2. The CDR3 has 16 amino acids. Germline assignment: CDR1 MNHEY and CDR2 SVGEGT. The V gene end was trimmed by 5 bases and the J gene end by 0 bases; junction bases not matched to a gene: 4.

This chain joins TRBV7-8 and TRBJ2-7; D gene ambiguous. Germline CDR1 reads SGHVS; CDR2 reads FQNEAQ. V was clipped by 1 base and J by 4 bases, with 8 bases between them. The CDR3 loop spans 13 amino acids. CDR3 region: CASSLGGKYEQYF. The CDR3, as DNA: TGTGCCAGCAGCTTAGGAGGTAAGTACGAGCAGTACTTC.

Ten or more counts support this clonotype. The CDR3 DNA sequence: TGTGCCAGCAGCTTAGAGGGACAGATGAACACTGAAGCTTTCTTT. Translating gives CASSLEGQMNTEAFF. The chain joins TRBV7-2 to TRBJ1-1; 7 bases map to TRBD1. Trimming removed 1 base from V and 0 bases from J; junction bases left unmatched: 2. The germline V gene has CDR1 SGHTA and CDR2 FQGNSA. CDR3 length equals 15 residues.

This clonotype was detected ten times or more. This chain connects TRBV7-2 to TRBJ2-1; 7 nucleotides agree with TRBD2. V shed 6 bases and J 10 bases; nucleotides not matched to a gene: 12. This CDR3 contains 14 residues. Germline V CDR1 and CDR2: SGHTA, FQGNSA. This CDR3 reads CASSRREAGKEQFF. The CDR3 DNA follows: TGTGCCAGCAGTCGTCGGGAGGCGGGTAAGGAGCAGTTCTTC. The variable domain in full, completed from reference TRBV7-2 and TRBJ2-1, reads GAGVSQSPSNKVTEKGKDVELRCDPISGHTALYWYRQSLGQGLEFLIYFQGNSAPDKSGLPSDRFSAERTGGSVSTLTIQRTQQEDSAVYLCASSRREAGKEQFFGPGTRLTVL.

The genes are TRBV20-1 and TRBJ2-1; 9 bases agree with TRBD2. The CDR3 loop spans 15 amino acids. The V and J ends lost 4 bases and 6 bases, in that order; junction bases with no gene match: 10. Germline CDR1 and CDR2: DFQATT and SNEGSKA (reference sequence). CDR3 bases: TGCAGTGCTACCATGGGGACTAGCTACCGCAATGAGCAGTTCTTC. Translation gives CSATMGTSYRNEQFF.

The CDR3 coding sequence is TGTGCCAGCAGTGAACAGGGGGCGGTCGCTGAAGCTTTCTTT. It specifies CASSEQGAVAEAFF. The chain links TRBV12-3 or TRBV12-4 to TRBJ1-1; 9 bases are shared with TRBD1. This CDR3 spans 14 amino acids. Unmatched junction bases numbered 7, after V lost 5 bases and J lost 6 bases.

The chain uses TRBV19 and TRBJ1-2; tentative D call: TRBD1 (5 bases). V was cut by 1 base and J by 2 bases, with 8 bases left in between. Per the germline V gene, CDR1 is LNHDA and CDR2 is SQIVND (reference sequence). The CDR3 runs to 14 residues. The CDR3 nucleotides read TGTGCCAGTAGTATAGGCAGGGAGAACTATGGCTACACCTTC. It translates to CASSIGRENYGYTF.

There are many counts of this clonotype. The chain joins TRBV7-2 to TRBJ1-1; no clear D. Germline V gene lookup returns CDR1 SGHTA and CDR2 FQGNSA. CDR3 size: 17 residues. The V end lost 9 bases, the J end lost 0 bases, and 23 bases lay between the germline ends. CDR3 loop: CASMKGRSGDMNTEAFF. The CDR3 DNA reads as TGTGCCAGTATGAAAGGGCGGTCAGGAGACATGAACACTGAAGCTTTCTTT. The whole variable domain, filled in from reference TRBV7-2 and TRBJ1-1, reads GAGVSQSPSNKVTEKGKDVELRCDPISGHTALYWYRQSLGQGLEFLIYFQGNSAPDKSGLPSDRFSAERTGGSVSTLTIQRTQQEDSAVYLCASMKGRSGDMNTEAFFGQGTRLTVV.

This clonotype was recorded a few times. The chain combines TRBV28 with TRBJ2-5; D unresolved. This CDR3 region has 14 residues. The V end lost 2 bases, the J end lost 5 bases, and 12 bases lay between the germline ends. Germline-derived CDR1 and CDR2 are MDHEN and SYDVKM. The CDR3 DNA reads TGTGCCAGCAGTTTAACACCCTTGCCTGAGACCCAGTACTTC. Encoded protein: CASSLTPLPETQYF. The full variable domain, in which reference TRBV28 and TRBJ2-5 provide the parts outside the CDR3, is DVKVTQSSRYLVKRTGEKVFLECVQDMDHENMFWYRQDPGLGLRLIYFSYDVKMKEKGDIPEGYSVSREKKERFSLILESASTNQTSMYLCASSLTPLPETQYFGPGTRLLVL.

This clonotype came up many times. CDR3 in amino acids: CASSLLAGDSGANVLTF. CDR3 nucleotide sequence: TGTGCCAGCAGCTTACTGGCAGGGGACTCTGGGGCCAACGTCCTGACTTTC. V and J are TRBV7-8 and TRBJ2-6; weak D call: TRBD1 (6 bases). Trimming took off 2 bases at V and 0 bases at J, with 11 bases between the two ends. This CDR3 is 17 amino acids long. Germline V gives CDR1 SGHVS, CDR2 FQNEAQ.

This clonotype was detected only a few times. This chain connects TRBV20-1 to TRBJ2-3, with 9 bases aligning to TRBD2. This CDR3 region has 16 residues. V lost 2 bases and J lost 4; bases outside the gene matches: 10. In germline, CDR1 is DFQATT, CDR2 SNEGSKA (reference sequence). The CDR3 DNA sequence: TGCAGTGCTAGAAACCCACAGCGGGGGGAGGCAGATACGCAGTATTTT. This sequence encodes CSARNPQRGEADTQYF.

This clonotype came up many times. The chain combines TRBV7-2 with TRBJ2-7; the D is unclear. V was pared by 2 bases and J by 5 bases, with 7 bases between. This CDR3 has 12 amino acids. Germline lookup yields CDR1 SGHTA and CDR2 FQGNSA. The CDR3 region is CASSLKINEQYF. For the CDR3, the DNA is TGTGCCAGCAGCTTAAAAATAAACGAGCAGTACTTC.